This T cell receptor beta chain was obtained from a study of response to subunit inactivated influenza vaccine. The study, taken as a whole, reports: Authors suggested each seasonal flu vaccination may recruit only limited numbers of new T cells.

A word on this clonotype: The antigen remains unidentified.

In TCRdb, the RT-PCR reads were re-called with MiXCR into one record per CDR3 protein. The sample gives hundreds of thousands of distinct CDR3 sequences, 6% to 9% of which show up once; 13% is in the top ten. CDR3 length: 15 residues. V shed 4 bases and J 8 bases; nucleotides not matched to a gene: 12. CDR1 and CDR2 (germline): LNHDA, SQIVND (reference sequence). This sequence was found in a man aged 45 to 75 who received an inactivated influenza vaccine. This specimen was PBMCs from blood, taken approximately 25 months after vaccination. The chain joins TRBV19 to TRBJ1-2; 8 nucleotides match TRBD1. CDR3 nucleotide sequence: TGTGCCAGTAGTACCCTGGGGACAGGAGGTTCGGGCTACACCTTC. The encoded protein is CASSTLGTGGSGYTF. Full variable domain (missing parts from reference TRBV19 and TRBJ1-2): DGGITQSPKYLFRKEGQNVTLSCEQNLNHDAMYWYRQDPGQGLRLIYYSQIVNDFQKGDIAEGYSVSREKKESFPLTVTSAQKNPTAFYLCASSTLGTGGSGYTFGSGTRLTVV.